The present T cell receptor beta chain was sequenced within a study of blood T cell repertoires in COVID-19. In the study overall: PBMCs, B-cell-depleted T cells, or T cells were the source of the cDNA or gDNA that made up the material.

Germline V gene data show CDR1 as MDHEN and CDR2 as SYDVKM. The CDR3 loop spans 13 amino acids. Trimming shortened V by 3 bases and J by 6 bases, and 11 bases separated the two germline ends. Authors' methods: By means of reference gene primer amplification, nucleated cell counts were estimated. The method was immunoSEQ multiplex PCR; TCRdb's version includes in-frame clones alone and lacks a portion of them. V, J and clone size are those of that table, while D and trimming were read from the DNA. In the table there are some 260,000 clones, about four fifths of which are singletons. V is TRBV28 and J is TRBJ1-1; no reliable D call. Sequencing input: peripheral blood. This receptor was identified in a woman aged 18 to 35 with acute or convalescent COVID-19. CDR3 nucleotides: TGTGCCAGCAGTTTTCACACGAGGGCTGAAGCTTTCTTT. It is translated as CASSFHTRAEAFF.